This TCR beta chain is drawn from a study of CD8 T cells in Susac syndrome. Study results and limitations: Clonal expansion of CD8+ cells in Susac peaked in TEMRA cells (and in active patients). Total CD8+ and CD8+ TEMRA repertoires contained over 15 and five Susac-specific public clones, respectively.

In regard to this clonotype: Its antigen is unidentified.

Random hexamers primed reverse transcription of about 0.45 to 1 ug RNA. It was immunoSEQ multiplex PCR that amplified TCR beta CDR3 across 54 Vbeta and 13 Jbeta. TCRdb used MiXCR to reprocess the immunoSEQ multiplex PCR reads, holding one entry per CDR3 protein. The sample yields 70,000 to 85,000 distinct CDR3 sequences, about 96% seen once. Sequencing of TCR beta, carried out with a high-throughput approach, was applied to CD8+ and CD4+ T cells from the blood. V lost 0 bases and J 2 bases, leaving 13 bases between the germline ends. This CDR3 comprises 16 residues. Germline CDR1 and CDR2: LGHNA and YSLEER.

The J gene is TRBJ1-1, the V gene TRBV4-3, with a weak D call TRBD1 (5 bases). This receptor was taken from a human donor with Susac syndrome. Sample: CD8+ T cells from PBMCs. Here the CDR3 reads CASSQEPQGFNTEAFF. CDR3 bases: TGCGCCAGCAGCCAAGAACCCCAGGGATTCAACACTGAAGCTTTCTTT.